The rows below give T cell receptor beta chains drawn from one sample of a study of blood T cell repertoires in COVID-19. Clones were sequenced by immunoSEQ multiplex PCR, and TCRdb holds only the in-frame ones, with some missing. The data hold over 85,000 clones, with over 80% observed a single time. Sequencing input: peripheral blood. The receptors originated from a human donor in a cohort sampled during active COVID-19. CDR3s include the opening cysteine and the closing phenylalanine or tryptophan. Not every row has a clone size; where given, it reads once, few, many or a size class.

NA	TRBV28	TRBJ2-7	CATSGRSYEQYF
NA	TRBV24-1	TRBJ2-5	CATSGGGETQYF
NA	TRBV2	TRBJ1-4	CASSDRAETGDEKLFF
NA	TRBV7-9	TRBJ1-2	CASSFAAGTGGYYGYTF
NA	TRBV4-2	TRBJ1-2	CASSQGSGTPQDF
NA	TRBV28	TRBJ2-7	CASSLGGGNEQYF
NA	TRBV27	TRBJ2-1	CASSLTGGPYNEQFF
NA	TRBV6-5	TRBJ2-5	CASTAGRSGEETQYF
NA	TRBV5-1	TRBJ2-3	CASSSGTGTDTQYF
NA	TRBV19	TRBJ1-5	CASTMRGYNQPQHF
NA	TRBV7-2	TRBJ1-1	CASSSQWHTEAFF
few	TRBV19	TRBJ1-1	CASEGRRFGEAFF
once	TRBV29-1	TRBJ2-1	CSVLTSGSPSYNEQFF
NA	TRBV6-4	TRBJ2-3	CASTGLAGDTQYF
NA	TRBV28	TRBJ2-1	CASGQGGGYNEQFF
many	TRBV28	TRBJ2-7	CASSFTPYLPRSSYEQYF
once	TRBV5-4	TRBJ2-3	CASSLAGILAGASTDTQYF
NA	TRBV14	TRBJ2-1	CASSPNSGASRPQEQFF
NA	TRBV6-6	TRBJ2-3	CASKGTSGVKADTQYF
NA	TRBV28	TRBJ1-2	CASSVRRPYGYTF
NA	TRBV5-4	TRBJ2-4	CASGLAGGSGKNIQYF
NA	TRBV19	TRBJ1-2	CASSIDGGPGGYGYTF
NA	TRBV7-8	TRBJ2-2	CASPKSDGLNTGELFF
NA	TRBV5-1	TRBJ2-2	CASSPTSGATGELFF
NA	TRBV4-2	TRBJ2-7	CASSRMGGTGNYEQYF
NA	TRBV29-1	TRBJ2-3	CSVSLWGDADTQYF
NA	TRBV5-1	TRBJ1-2	CASTVASRTGFTGYTF
few	TRBV30	TRBJ1-5	CAWGGENSNQPQHF
NA	TRBV27	TRBJ1-4	CASSLTRGPNEKLFF
NA	TRBV4-1	TRBJ2-3	CASSQKGQGYTDTQYF
NA	TRBV28	TRBJ1-3	CASSPYRASGTGSGNTIYF
few	TRBV5-1	TRBJ2-3	CASSSGTGDTDTQYF
NA	TRBV9	TRBJ2-1	CASSVGTSGRSEQFF
NA	TRBV6-5	TRBJ2-7	CASSKDQGGYEQYF
NA	TRBV11-3	TRBJ2-2	CASSLNREPPYANTGELFF
NA	TRBV4-1	TRBJ1-6	CASSQVPGGNSPLHF
NA	TRBV11-2	TRBJ2-7	CASSSASGGSYEQYF
NA	TRBV27	TRBJ2-7	CASSGTGTGLYEQYF
NA	TRBV29-1	TRBJ1-2	CSIWGQAEDGYTF
NA	TRBV12-3/TRBV12-4	TRBJ1-2	CASSSPTGGAYTF
NA	TRBV27	TRBJ1-4	CASSPRRRGEGEKLFF
NA	TRBV3-1/TRBV3-2	TRBJ2-7	CASSQGLAGGEQYF
NA	TRBV18	TRBJ2-3	CATWEVRGDTQYF
NA	TRBV6-6	TRBJ2-1	CASSPRAGRLSYNEQFF
NA	TRBV9	TRBJ1-4	CASARGTAEKLFF
NA	TRBV2	TRBJ1-1	CASRGVGTVQGAMRRTEAFF
NA	TRBV28	TRBJ2-7	CASSLLGETSDEQYF
NA	TRBV5-1	TRBJ2-7	CASSLDAISSYEQYF
NA	TRBV18	TRBJ1-3	CASSPRRERTGNTIYF
NA	TRBV15	TRBJ2-7	CATSRVPGTGPYEQYF
few	TRBV19	TRBJ1-3	CASTPRGRGLAGNTIYF
once	TRBV7-9	TRBJ2-1	CASSSSGGGRGYEQFF
NA	TRBV11-2	TRBJ1-2	CASSSSGGGGYTF